This T cell receptor beta chain appears in the sequencing data of a study of CD8 T cells in Susac syndrome. In the study overall: At blood draw, Susac syndrome patients were therapy-naive, on corticosteroids, or on intravenous immunoglobulin alone. The study, taken as a whole, reports: Susac-specific public clones found in total CD8+ repertoires numbered more than 15, and those in CD8+ TEMRA repertoires numbered five.

This clonotype occurred once. Its target is unknown. cDNA came from 0.5 to 1 ug RNA primed by random hexamers. Across 54 Vbeta and 13 Jbeta, immunoSEQ multiplex PCR amplified TCR beta CDR3. TCRdb reprocessed the immunoSEQ multiplex PCR reads with MiXCR, giving one entry per CDR3 protein. There are 70,000 to 85,000 distinct CDR3 sequences in the sample; around 96% occur only once, and approximately 0.42% lies in the top ten. From blood CD8+ and CD4+ T cells, TCR beta sequences were generated. The sample comprised CD8+ T cells from PBMCs. The source of this sequence is a human donor with Susac syndrome.

CDR3 sequence reads: CSADTWEGSPLHF. The CDR3 DNA follows: TGCAGTGCCGATACCTGGGAGGGTTCACCCCTCCACTTT. This chain links TRBV20-1 with TRBJ1-6; D uncertain. V lost 6 bases to trimming and J lost 9 bases, with 15 bases between them. CDR3 size: 13 residues. The germline gives CDR1 DFQATT, CDR2 SNEGSKA (reference sequence).